A single sample gave rise to the 28 T cell receptor beta chains below, sequenced in a study of graft-versus-host responses after intestinal transplantation. Investigators treated the graft tissue so that it released intraepithelial and lamina propria lymphocytes. Sequencing used immunoSEQ multiplex PCR; TCRdb keeps in-frame clones, though not all of them. The sample carries more than 50,000 clones, around 90% recorded once. The material sequenced was ileum tissue, taken 357 days after transplant. The receptors derive from a human patient who received an intestinal transplant, so some T cells may come from the graft donor.

This clone was seen just once. The chain employs TRBV6-6 and TRBJ1-2; D uncertain. The V gene lost 3 bases and the J gene lost 5 bases, with 7 bases spanning the gap. Germline assignment: CDR1 MNHNY and CDR2 SVGAGI (reference sequence). This CDR3 comprises 12 residues. The CDR3 DNA is TGTGCCAGCAGTTATACCCCGTATGGCTACACCTTC. This gives the protein CASSYTPYGYTF.

J is TRBJ2-6 and V is TRBV5-4; 7 nucleotides match TRBD1. There are 19 residues in the CDR3. Unmatched junction bases numbered 11, after V lost 0 bases and J lost 2 bases. Germline CDR1 is SGHNT and CDR2 is YYREEE (reference sequence). The CDR3 DNA reads TGTGCCAGCAGCTTGGGCGGGCGACAGGGTAGGCCTGGGGCCAACGTCCTGACTTTC. This encodes CASSLGGRQGRPGANVLTF.

The gene calls are TRBV27 and TRBJ2-7, with TRBD1 matching 9 bases. Germline-derived CDR1 and CDR2 are MNHEY and SMNVEV (reference sequence). The V gene end was trimmed by 2 bases and the J gene end by 1 base; junction bases not matched to a gene: 0. The CDR3 spans 14 residues. The DNA for the CDR3 is TGTGCCAGCAGTTTAGGGACAGGGTCCTACGAGCAGTACTTC. This codes for CASSLGTGSYEQYF.

This chain uses TRBV2 with TRBJ2-7; D is unresolved. Germline V CDR1 and CDR2: SNHLY, FYNNEI. The CDR3 totals 13 residues. Between the trimmed V and J ends, which lost 8 bases and 7 bases, there was a span of 18 bases. DNA of the CDR3: TGTGCCAGCTCTTCCGTACCGGGCTGGGAGCAGTACTTC. Translating it yields CASSSVPGWEQYF.

This chain joins TRBV5-1 and TRBJ1-1; a weak D match, TRBD1 (5 bases). CDR3 length: 12 amino acids. Trimming removed 2 bases at V and 4 bases at J, with 6 bases between. Germline V CDR1 and CDR2: SGHRS, YFSETQ. The CDR3 region has the DNA TGCGCCAGCAGCTTTCAGGGCACTGAAGCTTTCTTT. The encoded protein is CASSFQGTEAFF. The whole variable domain, remainder taken from reference TRBV5-1 and TRBJ1-1, is KAGVTQTPRYLIKTRGQQVTLSCSPISGHRSVSWYQQTPGQGLQFLFEYFSETQRNKGNFPGRFSGRQFSNSRSEMNVSTLELGDSALYLCASSFQGTEAFFGQGTRLTVV.

In DNA form, the CDR3 reads TGTGCCAGCAGTTCCCAGCTAAACACCGGGGAGCTGTTTTTT. Translated, it gives CASSSQLNTGELFF. The J gene is TRBJ2-2, the V gene TRBV6-5, with D uncertain. The CDR3 covers 14 residues. Germline V gives CDR1 MNHEY, CDR2 SVGAGI. Trimming removed 4 bases from V and 2 bases from J, with 8 bases in between.

The chain uses TRBV9 and TRBJ2-5, with D tentatively TRBD1 (6 bases). The CDR3 loop spans 15 amino acids. The V gene's germline CDR1 is SGDLS and CDR2 YYNGEE. Trimming removed 0 bases at V and 7 bases at J, with 16 bases between. CDR3: CASSVAGAVGATQYF. CDR3 nucleotide sequence: TGTGCCAGCAGCGTAGCTGGAGCGGTGGGGGCGACCCAGTACTTC.

The CDR3 is CASSLDRQTYEQYF. CDR3 coding DNA: TGTGCCAGCTCTCTCGACAGACAGACCTACGAGCAGTACTTC. The V call is TRBV18, the J call TRBJ2-7; D is possibly TRBD1 (5 bases). Per germline, CDR1 KGHSH and CDR2 LQKENI. The CDR3 spans 14 residues. V lost 6 bases and J lost 2, with 14 bases in between.

This chain joins TRBV4-2 and TRBJ2-1; TRBD2 agrees at 11 bases. The trim removed 0 bases at V and 4 bases at J, leaving 2 bases unmatched. CDR1 is LGHNA and CDR2 is YNFKEQ in the germline V gene. The CDR3 loop spans 16 amino acids. The CDR3 DNA follows: TGTGCCAGCAGCCAAGATGGGACTAGCGGATACAATGAGCAGTTCTTC. It yields the protein CASSQDGTSGYNEQFF.

The rearrangement uses TRBV7-9 and TRBJ2-3; D perhaps matches TRBD1 (5 bases). Trimming took 3 bases from V and 3 from J, leaving 13 bases between them. Germline values: CDR1 SEHNR, CDR2 FQNEAQ (reference sequence). CDR3 size: 15 residues. The CDR3 spells CASSFTQGRTDTQYF. In nucleotides, the CDR3 is TGTGCCAGCAGCTTTACTCAGGGAAGGACAGATACGCAGTATTTT.

V and J are TRBV5-4 and TRBJ1-6; TRBD1 agrees at 7 bases. This CDR3 has 14 residues. The junction had 4 bases not matched to a gene; V was cut back by 2 bases and J by 8 bases. CDR1 is SGHNT and CDR2 is YYREEE in the germline V gene (reference sequence). The CDR3 reads CASSLQGRDSPLHF. The CDR3 DNA follows: TGTGCCAGCAGCTTACAGGGGCGGGATTCACCCCTCCACTTT.

The chain combines TRBV5-5 with TRBJ2-1, with 9 bases identical to TRBD2. Germline V gene sequence: CDR1 SGHKS, CDR2 YYEKEE (reference sequence). V dropped 0 bases and J dropped 0; count of bases not matched to a gene: 1. The CDR3 spans 16 residues. The CDR3 loop reads CASSLDSGSSYNEQFF. In DNA, the CDR3 is TGTGCCAGCAGCTTGGATAGCGGGAGCTCCTACAATGAGCAGTTCTTC.

The chain has TRBV12-5 and TRBJ1-6, with D possibly matching TRBD1 (6 bases). V was pared by 1 base and J by 8 bases, with 18 bases between. CDR3 size: 17 residues. Germline V gene data show CDR1 as LGHNT and CDR2 as FRNRAP. CDR3: CASGLAQQGGVDSPLHF. The CDR3 DNA sequence: TGTGCTAGTGGTTTGGCCCAACAGGGCGGCGTAGATTCACCCCTCCACTTT.

The chain carries TRBV4-1 and TRBJ2-7, with TRBD1 matching over 7 bases. V was clipped by 5 bases and J by 2 bases; unmatched bases: 6. Per germline, CDR1 MGHRA and CDR2 YSYEKL. This CDR3 region has 14 residues. The CDR3 DNA reads TGCGCCAGCAGCTATACCGGGACAGCCTACGAGCAGTACTTC. It yields the protein CASSYTGTAYEQYF.

The chain carries TRBV27 and TRBJ2-2, with D maybe TRBD2 (6 bases). Germline lookup yields CDR1 MNHEY and CDR2 SMNVEV (reference sequence). Trimming pared 0 bases from V and 5 bases from J, leaving 16 bases between. The CDR3 is 17 residues long. CDR3 sequence: CASSLSSAPGRTGELFF. The DNA for the CDR3 is TGTGCCAGCAGTTTATCTTCGGCCCCGGGGAGGACCGGGGAGCTGTTTTTT.

The chain is built from TRBV2 and TRBJ1-2; D may be TRBD1 (6 bases). The CDR3 extends over 15 amino acids. V was clipped by 5 bases and J by 7 bases, with 20 bases between them. Germline-derived CDR1 and CDR2 are SNHLY and FYNNEI. The CDR3 here is CASSSLGGLSRGYTF. Here the CDR3 DNA reads TGTGCCAGCAGTTCCCTCGGGGGGCTGTCGCGTGGCTACACCTTC.

V and J are TRBV9 and TRBJ2-7, with D uncertain. The length of the CDR3 is 11 residues. The germline V gene encodes CDR1 SGDLS and CDR2 YYNGEE. V lost 0 bases, J lost 6 bases, and 4 bases lay in between. CDR3 in amino acids: CASSVGAEQYF. The CDR3 region has the DNA TGTGCCAGCAGCGTAGGGGCCGAGCAGTACTTC.

The chain combines TRBV6-5 with TRBJ2-1, with 10 bases identical to TRBD1. J gave up 4 bases and V 6 bases, and 3 bases lay outside the gene matches. This CDR3 region has 14 residues. From germline, CDR1 is MNHEY and CDR2 SVGAGI. In DNA form, the CDR3 reads TGTGCCAGCAGGACAGGGGGCCATTACAATGAGCAGTTCTTC. It translates to CASRTGGHYNEQFF.

This chain connects TRBV6-6 to TRBJ1-3, with 7 nucleotides matching TRBD1. This CDR3 has 15 amino acids. Per the germline V gene, CDR1 is MNHNY and CDR2 is SVGAGI (reference sequence). The J segment lost 4 bases and the V segment lost 3 bases, leaving 6 bases of the junction unmatched. CDR3: CASSYGAQGGNTIYF. CDR3 bases: TGTGCCAGCAGTTATGGTGCACAGGGGGGAAACACCATATATTTT.

The chain is built from TRBV2 and TRBJ2-7; D might be TRBD2 (6 bases). The CDR3 loop spans 14 amino acids. The germline V and J ends were trimmed by 8 bases and 6 bases, with 20 bases remaining between them. Germline values: CDR1 SNHLY, CDR2 FYNNEI. The CDR3 sequence is CASLREGGIIEQYF. CDR3 bases: TGTGCCAGCCTAAGGGAAGGCGGGATTATCGAGCAGTACTTC.

The J gene is TRBJ2-1, the V gene TRBV2; 12 nucleotides match TRBD1. The CDR3 runs to 15 residues. CDR1 and CDR2 (germline): SNHLY, FYNNEI. J gave up 9 bases and V 4 bases, and 7 bases lay outside the gene matches. CDR3 amino acids: CASSVMGQGAGEQFF. CDR3 bases: TGTGCCAGCAGTGTAATGGGACAGGGGGCTGGTGAGCAGTTCTTC.

About this clone: A read error may account for a junction end that differs from germline. Other nucleotide sequences from this sample produce the same CDR3. The chain employs TRBV28 and TRBJ2-7; 10 bases line up with TRBD1. This CDR3 is built from 14 residues. From germline, CDR1 is MDHEN and CDR2 SYDVKM. CDR3 protein: CASSPGQGVYEQYF. The CDR3 DNA sequence: TGCGCCAGCAGCCCCGGACAGGGGGTATACGAGCAGTACTTC.

The chain uses TRBV28 and TRBJ2-7; D is perhaps TRBD1 (5 bases). V was cut by 8 bases and J by 3 bases, with 8 bases left in between. There are 11 residues in the CDR3. The germline V gene encodes CDR1 MDHEN and CDR2 SYDVKM. In DNA, the CDR3 is TGTGCCAGCCAAAGGGGCTACGAGCAGTACTTC. Amino acid sequence: CASQRGYEQYF. The full variable domain, its missing parts supplied by reference TRBV28 and TRBJ2-7, is DVKVTQSSRYLVKRTGEKVFLECVQDMDHENMFWYRQDPGLGLRLIYFSYDVKMKEKGDIPEGYSVSREKKERFSLILESASTNQTSMYLCASQRGYEQYFGPGTRLTVT.

The chain combines TRBV4-1 with TRBJ2-5; 8 positions agree with TRBD1. Judging by the DNA end, TRBJ2-7 fits better; the J call may be wrong. Germline assignment: CDR1 MGHRA and CDR2 YSYEKL. The CDR3 has 15 amino acids. This chain's CDR3 is CASSQVGQGAIEQYF. The CDR3, as DNA: TGCGCCAGCAGCCAAGTTGGTCAGGGGGCAATCGAGCAGTACTTC.

The chain combines TRBV21-1 with TRBJ2-5; the table's TRBD1 call for D was not verified on the DNA. TRBV21-1 represents a pseudogene. This CDR3 region has 16 residues. CDR3 protein: CASSKLDRDREETQYF. CDR3 nucleotide sequence: TGTGCCAGCAGCAAACTGGACCGGGACAGGGAAGAGACCCAGTACTTC.

This chain joins TRBV2 and TRBJ2-1; TRBD2 matches 9 bases. CDR1 SNHLY and CDR2 FYNNEI come from the germline V gene. This CDR3 contains 14 residues. With V trimmed by 10 bases and J by 5 bases, 9 bases remained unmatched. In nucleotides, the CDR3 is TGTGCCATTATTCGGACTAGCGCCAACAATGAGCAGTTCTTC. Its translation: CAIIRTSANNEQFF.

Only one count was recorded for this clone. The V call is TRBV11-2, the J call TRBJ1-1, with 12 bases aligning to TRBD1. V shed 4 bases, J shed 7 bases, and the junction held 4 bases outside the gene matches. The CDR3 is 14 residues long. The germline gives CDR1 SGHAT, CDR2 FQNNGV. The CDR3 coding sequence is TGTGCCAGCAGCTGGGGACAGGGGGCATATGAAGCTTTCTTT. Its translation: CASSWGQGAYEAFF.

Points on this clone: Compared with germline, one end of the junction differs, possibly owing to a read error. The genes are TRBV11-2 and TRBJ1-3; TRBD1 might be the D (6 bases). CDR3 length: 12 residues. In germline, CDR1 is SGHAT, CDR2 FQNNGV. CDR3 amino acids: CASSIQGNTTYF. In DNA form, the CDR3 reads TGTGCCAGCAGCATACAGGGAAACACCACATATTTT.